The clone carrying this T cell receptor (beta chain) is medium-sized. Its antigen remains unknown. This sample was included in a study of spatial heterogeneity in lung cancer. Study information: Strong correlation was found between tumor-region TCR transcript counts and a T cell module score from matched bulk RNA-seq. A unique TCR and UMI combination showed up more than ten times in raw reads, on average. Study-wide results and limits: Tumor mutation count correlated with how many alpha and beta TCRs expanded intratumorally.

Time point given: sample taken at primary tumor resection. The presence of a unique molecular identifier marked each TCR cDNA molecule. TCRdb ran MiXCR on the 5' RACE reads and lists one entry per CDR3 protein. The table includes over 5,000 distinct CDR3 sequences, roughly 15% detected once. The CDR3 spans 14 residues. Germline-derived CDR1 and CDR2 are MGHDK and SYGVNS. Deletions cut 1 base from V and 5 bases from J, with 11 bases between. The TCR originated in a male donor with early-stage non-small cell lung cancer. V usage is TRBV25-1 and J usage is TRBJ2-5; D may be TRBD1 (5 bases). This material consisted of lung tumor tissue, taken at surgery. The CDR3 loop is CASSESRGRETQYF. The CDR3 bases are TGTGCCAGCAGTGAATCTAGGGGCAGGGAGACCCAGTACTTC.